Following are 18 T cell receptor beta chains from one sample sequenced in a study of T cell changes during pregnancy in multiple sclerosis. Clones were read by immunoSEQ multiplex PCR, and TCRdb kept only the in-frame ones, dropping some. The sample carries around 100,000 clones, 80% to 95% recorded once. Sequencing used peripheral blood, obtained in the third trimester of pregnancy. Receptors were obtained from a female donor with multiple sclerosis, enrolled in a pregnancy study.

The gene calls are TRBV10-3 and TRBJ1-2; tentative D call: TRBD1 (5 bases). The V and J ends lost 9 bases and 4 bases respectively, with 15 bases between them. CDR1 ENHRY and CDR2 SYGVKD come from the germline V gene. The CDR3 contains 13 residues. Here the CDR3 DNA reads TGTGCCATTCCGGGGGACGGAAGCTATGGCTACACCTTC. Encoded protein: CAIPGDGSYGYTF.

The gene calls are TRBV28 and TRBJ2-1, with 16 bases matching TRBD2. V lost 7 bases to trimming and J lost 8 bases; unmatched junction nucleotides: 11. CDR1 and CDR2 (germline): MDHEN, SYDVKM. There are 17 residues in the CDR3. CDR3 sequence reads: CASTTGLAGGRTDEQFF. CDR3 nucleotides: TGTGCCAGCACCACGGGACTAGCGGGAGGGAGGACCGATGAGCAGTTCTTC. Combining the CDR3 with reference TRBV28 and TRBJ2-1 gives the whole variable domain DVKVTQSSRYLVKRTGEKVFLECVQDMDHENMFWYRQDPGLGLRLIYFSYDVKMKEKGDIPEGYSVSREKKERFSLILESASTNQTSMYLCASTTGLAGGRTDEQFFGPGTRLTVL.

DNA for the CDR3: TGTGCCAGCAGTTCCACAGAGACTAGGGGCTACACCTTC. Translation: CASSSTETRGYTF. The chain uses TRBV28 and TRBJ1-2, with D hard to call. Germline-derived CDR1 and CDR2 are MDHEN and SYDVKM. V dropped 4 bases and J dropped 8 bases, with 14 bases sitting between them. This CDR3 comprises 13 residues.

The chain has TRBV19 and TRBJ2-7, with 9 positions matching TRBD1. The CDR3 covers 14 residues. With 4 bases clipped from V and 3 bases from J, the junction kept 4 bases outside the gene matches. Germline V CDR1 and CDR2: LNHDA, SQIVND (reference sequence). The CDR3 reads CASSNRQGDYEQYF. For the CDR3, the DNA is TGTGCCAGTAGTAACCGACAGGGGGACTACGAGCAGTACTTC. Full variable domain (missing parts from reference TRBV19 and TRBJ2-7): DGGITQSPKYLFRKEGQNVTLSCEQNLNHDAMYWYRQDPGQGLRLIYYSQIVNDFQKGDIAEGYSVSREKKESFPLTVTSAQKNPTAFYLCASSNRQGDYEQYFGPGTRLTVT.

CDR3 sequence reads: CASSTGQPYEQYF. The DNA for the CDR3 is TGTGCCAGCAGTACGGGACAGCCCTACGAGCAGTACTTC. The chain uses TRBV28 and TRBJ2-7, with 7 positions matching TRBD1. The germline V gene has CDR1 MDHEN and CDR2 SYDVKM. CDR3 length: 13 amino acids. V trimming: 5 bases; J trimming: 2 bases; junction bases outside the gene matches: 3.

The V gene is TRBV4-2, the J gene TRBJ2-3; 11 bases align to TRBD1. J gave up 6 bases and V 0 bases, and 5 bases lay outside the gene matches. CDR1 is LGHNA and CDR2 is YNFKEQ in the germline V gene. The CDR3 totals 16 residues. The CDR3 loop reads CASSQEGQGDGDTQYF. The CDR3 nucleotides read TGTGCCAGCAGCCAAGAGGGACAGGGGGATGGGGATACGCAGTATTTT.

CDR3 loop: CATGQGAGEQYF. In nucleotides, the CDR3 is TGTGCCACGGGACAGGGGGCGGGTGAGCAGTACTTC. The V gene is TRBV19, the J gene TRBJ2-7; 12 bases are a match to TRBD1. Germline V lookup: CDR1 LNHDA, CDR2 SQIVND (reference sequence). The ends lost 10 bases at V and 7 bases at J; junction bases unmatched: 5. The CDR3 runs 12 residues.

This clone was picked up one time. The V gene is TRBV19, the J gene TRBJ2-1, with 9 bases lining up with TRBD2. The ends lost 8 bases at V and 10 bases at J; junction bases unmatched: 9. Germline CDR1 reads LNHDA; CDR2 reads SQIVND (reference sequence). The CDR3 consists of 13 residues. The CDR3 DNA reads TGTGCCAGTGGATTAGCGGGAGAACGGGAGCAGTTCTTC. Protein: CASGLAGEREQFF.

The chain uses TRBV27 and TRBJ1-5, with TRBD1 matching over 8 bases. Germline-derived CDR1 and CDR2 are MNHEY and SMNVEV (reference sequence). CDR3 length: 15 amino acids. V lost 3 bases and J lost 9; bases outside the gene matches: 10. CDR3 bases: TGTGCCAGCAGTTTCACAGGGGGACAATCTTCGCCCCAGCATTTT. It yields the protein CASSFTGGQSSPQHF.

V usage is TRBV5-1 and J usage is TRBJ2-7; D gene ambiguous. Germline-derived CDR1 and CDR2 are SGHRS and YFSETQ. V was cut by 4 bases and J by 0 bases, with 8 bases left in between. The CDR3 has 13 residues. The CDR3 region is CASSPNYSYEQYF. The CDR3 DNA sequence: TGCGCCAGCAGCCCGAACTACTCCTACGAGCAGTACTTC.

The chain recombines TRBV5-1 with TRBJ2-1, with a weak D call TRBD2 (5 bases). Germline values: CDR1 SGHRS, CDR2 YFSETQ. This CDR3 has 13 amino acids. V lost 4 bases, J lost 5 bases, and 10 bases lay in between. The CDR3 loop is CASSVGLNNEQFF. CDR3 bases: TGCGCCAGCAGCGTTGGACTTAACAATGAGCAGTTCTTC.

The chain recombines TRBV15 with TRBJ2-2, with TRBD2 identical over 7 bases. The germline V gene encodes CDR1 LNHNV and CDR2 YYDKDF (reference sequence). After removal of 3 bases from V and 5 bases from J, the junction contained 9 bases not matched to a gene. The CDR3 covers 16 residues. The CDR3 spells CATSRDGTTRTGELFF. CDR3 bases: TGTGCCACCAGCAGGGACGGGACTACTCGTACCGGGGAGCTGTTTTTT. The full variable domain, in which reference TRBV15 and TRBJ2-2 provide the parts outside the CDR3, is DAMVIQNPRYQVTQFGKPVTLSCSQTLNHNVMYWYQQKSSQAPKLLFHYYDKDFNNEADTPDNFQSRRPNTSFCFLDIRSPGLGDTAMYLCATSRDGTTRTGELFFGEGSRLTVL.

The CDR3 here is CASALNSLSYNEQFF. The CDR3 nucleotides read TGTGCCAGCGCACTTAACAGTTTATCCTACAATGAGCAGTTCTTC. The chain employs TRBV25-1 and TRBJ2-1, with D hard to call. The ends were cut back, 8 bases at V and 1 base at J, with 15 bases in the middle. The CDR3 is 15 amino acids. Germline V gene lookup returns CDR1 MGHDK and CDR2 SYGVNS.

J is TRBJ2-4 and V is TRBV5-1; 7 bases fit TRBD2. The CDR3 has 15 residues. Looked up from germline, CDR1 is SGHRS and CDR2 is YFSETQ. The J segment lost 6 bases and the V segment lost 0 bases, leaving 6 bases of the junction unmatched. CDR3 in amino acids: CASSLEAGEGNIQYF. The CDR3 DNA reads as TGCGCCAGCAGCTTGGAGGCGGGGGAGGGAAACATTCAGTACTTC.

V usage is TRBV7-9 and J usage is TRBJ2-3; D gene ambiguous. The CDR3 loop spans 12 amino acids. V was cut by 1 base and J by 4 bases, with 3 bases left in between. From germline, CDR1 is SEHNR and CDR2 FQNEAQ (reference sequence). The CDR3 DNA sequence: TGTGCCAGCAGCTTAGTCGCAGATACGCAGTATTTT. As protein: CASSLVADTQYF. The full variable domain, its missing parts supplied by reference TRBV7-9 and TRBJ2-3, is DTGVSQNPRHKITKRGQNVTFRCDPISEHNRLYWYRQTLGQGPEFLTYFQNEAQLEKSRLLSDRFSAERPKGSFSTLEIQRTEQGDSAMYLCASSLVADTQYFGPGTRLTVL.

The CDR3, as DNA: TGCGCCAGCAGCTATAGCGGGAGTCTCTACAATGAGCAGTTCTTC. This translates into CASSYSGSLYNEQFF. The chain carries TRBV4-1 and TRBJ2-1; 9 bases are shared with TRBD2. CDR3 length equals 15 residues. V lost 5 bases to trimming and J lost 3 bases; unmatched junction nucleotides: 5. CDR1 and CDR2 from the germline V gene are MGHRA and YSYEKL.

The CDR3 DNA is TGTGCCAGCAGTGGGACCCGGGACAGGGGAACCTATGGCTACACCTTC. Protein sequence: CASSGTRDRGTYGYTF. V and J are TRBV25-1 and TRBJ1-2; 10 bases agree with TRBD1. CDR3 length: 16 residues. The ends lost 4 bases at V and 4 bases at J; junction bases unmatched: 9. Looked up from germline, CDR1 is MGHDK and CDR2 is SYGVNS.

V gene TRBV7-9 combines with J gene TRBJ1-2, with TRBD1 matching 7 bases. CDR1 and CDR2 (germline): SEHNR, FQNEAQ (reference sequence). The CDR3 contains 14 residues. Losses at the gene ends were 4 bases for V and 4 bases for J; bases not matched to a gene: 6. In DNA, the CDR3 is TGTGCCAGCAGCTCAGGGGACAGCAGCTATGGCTACACCTTC. Protein sequence: CASSSGDSSYGYTF.